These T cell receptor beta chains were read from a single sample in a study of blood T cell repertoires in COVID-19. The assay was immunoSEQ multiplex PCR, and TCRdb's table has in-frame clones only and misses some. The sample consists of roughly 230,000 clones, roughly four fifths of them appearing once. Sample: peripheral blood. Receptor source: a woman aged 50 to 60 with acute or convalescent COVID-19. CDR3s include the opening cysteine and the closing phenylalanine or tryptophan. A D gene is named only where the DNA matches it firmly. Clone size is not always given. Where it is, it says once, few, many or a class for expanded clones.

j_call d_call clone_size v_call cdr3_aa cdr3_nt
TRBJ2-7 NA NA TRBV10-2 CASSPSRDGPYEQYF TGCGCCAGCAGTCCCTCGCGGGACGGCCCCTACGAGCAGTACTTC
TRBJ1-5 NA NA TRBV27 CASKPGYGNQPQHF TGTGCCAGCAAACCAGGCTATGGCAATCAGCCCCAGCATTTT
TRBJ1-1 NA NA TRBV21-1 CASSKERQRRPQAFF TGTGCCAGCAGCAAAGAGAGACAGAGGAGACCACAAGCTTTCTTT
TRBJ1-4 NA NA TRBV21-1 CASSSPTGKKLFF TGTGCCAGCAGCTCACCTACAGGGAAAAAACTGTTTTTT
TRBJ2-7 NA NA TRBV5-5 CASSLGAGSSYEQYF TGTGCCAGCAGCTTGGGGGCGGGTAGCTCCTACGAGCAGTACTTC
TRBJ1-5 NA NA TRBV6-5 CASTAGGGNQPQHF TGTGCCAGCACCGCCGGGGGTGGCAATCAGCCCCAGCATTTT
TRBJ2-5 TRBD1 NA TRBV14 CASSPGTGLRETQYF TGTGCCAGCAGCCCAGGGACAGGCCTGAGGGAGACCCAGTACTTC
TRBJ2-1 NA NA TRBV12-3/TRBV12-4 CASSLTSGEQFF TGTGCCAGCAGTTTAACATCAGGTGAGCAGTTCTTC
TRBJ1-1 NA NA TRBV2 CASRDRGGGNTEAFF TGTGCCAGCAGAGACCGAGGGGGTGGGAACACTGAAGCTTTCTTT
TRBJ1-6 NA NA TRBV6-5 CASSYDSAYNSPLHF TGTGCCAGCAGTTACGACTCAGCCTATAATTCACCCCTCCACTTT
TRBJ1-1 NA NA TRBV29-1 CSVLLQGLNTEAFF TGCAGCGTCTTACTACAGGGTCTAAACACTGAAGCTTTCTTT
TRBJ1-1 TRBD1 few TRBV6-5 CASSYIRTGGGTEAFF TGTGCCAGCAGTTACATTCGGACAGGGGGCGGCACTGAAGCTTTCTTT
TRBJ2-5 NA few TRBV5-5 CASSEGQLEGATQYF TGTGCCAGCAGCGAGGGACAACTGGAAGGGGCGACCCAGTACTTC
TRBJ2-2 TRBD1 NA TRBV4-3 CASSQKGTGGELFF TGCGCCAGCAGCCAAAAGGGGACAGGGGGGGAGCTGTTTTTT
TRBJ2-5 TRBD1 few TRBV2 CASSRDRGRETQYF TGTGCCAGCAGTCGGGACAGGGGGCGAGAGACCCAGTACTTC
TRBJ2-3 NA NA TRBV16 CASSQSRGATDTQYF TGTGCCAGCAGCCAATCACGGGGGGCCACAGATACGCAGTATTTT
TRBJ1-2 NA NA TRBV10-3 CAISERGNYGYTF TGTGCCATCAGTGAGCGCGGGAACTATGGCTACACCTTC
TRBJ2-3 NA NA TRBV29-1 CSVEVLGQGGTDTQYF TGCAGCGTTGAAGTACTCGGACAGGGAGGGACAGATACGCAGTATTTT
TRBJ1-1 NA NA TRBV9 CASSVEGRGGEAFF TGTGCCAGCAGCGTAGAAGGTAGGGGAGGTGAAGCTTTCTTT
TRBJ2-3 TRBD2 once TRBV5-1 CASSSAGREPTDTQYF TGCGCCAGCAGCTCCGCTGGGCGGGAGCCCACAGATACGCAGTATTTT